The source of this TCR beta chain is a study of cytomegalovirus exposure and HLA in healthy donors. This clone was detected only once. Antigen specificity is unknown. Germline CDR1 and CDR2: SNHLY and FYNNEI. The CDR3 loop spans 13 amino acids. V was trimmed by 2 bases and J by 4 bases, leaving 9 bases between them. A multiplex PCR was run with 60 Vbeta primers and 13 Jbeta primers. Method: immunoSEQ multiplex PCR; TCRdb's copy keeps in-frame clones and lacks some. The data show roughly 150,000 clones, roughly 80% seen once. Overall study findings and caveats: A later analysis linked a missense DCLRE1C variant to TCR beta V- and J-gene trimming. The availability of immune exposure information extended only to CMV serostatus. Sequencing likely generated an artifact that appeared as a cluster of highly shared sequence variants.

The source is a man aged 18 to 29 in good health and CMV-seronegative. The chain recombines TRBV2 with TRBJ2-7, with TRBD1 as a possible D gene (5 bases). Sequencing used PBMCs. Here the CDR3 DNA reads TGTGCCAGCAGTGAATGGCAGGGTTACGAGCAGTACTTC. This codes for CASSEWQGYEQYF. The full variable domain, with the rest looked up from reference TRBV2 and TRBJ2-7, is EPEVTQTPSHQVTQMGQEVILRCVPISNHLYFYWYRQILGQKVEFLVSFYNNEISEKSEIFDDQFSVERPDGSNFTLKIRSTKLEDSAMYFCASSEWQGYEQYFGPGTRLTVT.